A single sample is the source of the 32 T cell receptor beta chains below, sequenced in a study of blood T cell repertoires in COVID-19. Clones were sequenced by immunoSEQ multiplex PCR, and TCRdb holds only the in-frame ones, with some missing. The sample lists roughly 120,000 clones, 87% occurring once. The sequenced material came from peripheral blood. The receptors derive from a human donor in a cohort sampled during active COVID-19.

The V call is TRBV4-1, the J call TRBJ2-3, with a possible D match to TRBD2 (6 bases). CDR3 length: 16 residues. Trimming cost V 0 bases and J 3 bases, with 13 bases left between them. Germline loops: CDR1 MGHRA, CDR2 YSYEKL. The CDR3 DNA is TGCGCCAGCAGCCAAGATCCGGGAGATCGGACAGATACGCAGTATTTT. Its translation: CASSQDPGDRTDTQYF.

The chain uses TRBV7-9 and TRBJ1-3; a weak D match, TRBD1 (6 bases). There are 16 residues in the CDR3. Trimming shortened V by 2 bases and J by 3 bases, and 14 bases separated the two germline ends. Germline V CDR1 and CDR2: SEHNR, FQNEAQ (reference sequence). CDR3 loop: CASSLSSGAYGNTIYF. CDR3 sequence (DNA): TGTGCCAGCAGCTTATCTTCAGGGGCTTATGGAAACACCATATATTTT.

CDR3 amino acids: CASSPNRDSYEQYF. The CDR3, as DNA: TGTGCCAGCTCACCGAACAGGGATTCCTACGAGCAGTACTTC. The rearrangement links TRBV18 to TRBJ2-7, with D possibly TRBD1 on 6 matching bases. The germline V gene encodes CDR1 KGHSH and CDR2 LQKENI. V dropped 3 bases and J dropped 1 base, with 10 bases sitting between them. CDR3 size: 14 residues.

The J gene is TRBJ2-1, the V gene TRBV7-9; maybe TRBD2 (6 bases). Trimming took off 1 base at V and 2 bases at J, with 12 bases between the two ends. Looked up from germline, CDR1 is SEHNR and CDR2 is FQNEAQ (reference sequence). This CDR3 has 16 residues. CDR3 amino acids: CASSLERADTYNEQFF. The CDR3 bases are TGTGCCAGCAGCTTAGAGCGGGCAGATACCTACAATGAGCAGTTCTTC.

The count of this clone is one. Other DNA sequences in this specimen translate into the identical CDR3. J is TRBJ2-7 and V is TRBV19; tentatively, D is TRBD1 (5 bases). The V gene lost 1 base and the J gene lost 3 bases, with 7 bases spanning the gap. This CDR3 is built from 13 residues. CDR1 LNHDA and CDR2 SQIVND come from the germline V gene (reference sequence). This chain's CDR3 is CASSIGRGYEQYF. CDR3 DNA sequence: TGTGCCAGTAGTATAGGTAGGGGCTACGAGCAGTACTTC.

The chain links TRBV2 to TRBJ1-2; 7 bases map to TRBD1. V shed 3 bases, J shed 4 bases, and the junction held 5 bases outside the gene matches. From germline, CDR1 is SNHLY and CDR2 FYNNEI. This CDR3 has 14 residues. CDR3 in DNA: TGTGCCAGCAGTGAGAGGCAGGGGGGCTATGGCTACACCTTC. This codes for CASSERQGGYGYTF.

This sequence joins TRBV9 and TRBJ1-3, with 7 bases matching TRBD1. V dropped 4 bases and J dropped 11; count of bases not matched to a gene: 15. The CDR3 totals 15 residues. The germline V gene encodes CDR1 SGDLS and CDR2 YYNGEE. Here the CDR3 reads CASSLRTGGIEAIYF. CDR3 DNA: TGTGCCAGCAGCCTGCGGACAGGAGGAATCGAGGCCATATATTTT.

This chain uses TRBV7-9 with TRBJ2-7, with TRBD1 matching over 7 bases. CDR3 size: 12 residues. Unmatched junction bases numbered 3, after V lost 5 bases and J lost 5 bases. CDR1 and CDR2 from the germline V gene are SEHNR and FQNEAQ (reference sequence). The CDR3 here is CASSPDRDEQYF. CDR3 coding DNA: TGTGCCAGCAGCCCCGACAGGGACGAGCAGTACTTC.

The chain joins TRBV25-1 to TRBJ2-5, with a tentative D call TRBD1 (6 bases). Trimming took 6 bases from V and 5 from J, leaving 16 bases between them. CDR3 size: 14 residues. The germline gives CDR1 MGHDK, CDR2 SYGVNS. CDR3 nucleotides: TGTGCCAGCAGGAAGGCAGGGGCGGGTGAGACCCAGTACTTC. This gives the protein CASRKAGAGETQYF.

This chain joins TRBV23-1 and TRBJ1-5, with 9 nucleotides matching TRBD1. TRBV23-1 has ORF status, its function being uncertain. The CDR3 is 17 amino acids. J lost 6 bases, V lost 4 bases, and 13 bases had no gene match. Written as DNA, the CDR3 is TGCGCCAGCAGTCGGCGGGGACAGGGTCGGCCGGGTCAGCCCCAGCATTTT. Protein product: CASSRRGQGRPGQPQHF.

This chain joins TRBV11-2 and TRBJ1-1, with D unresolved. Germline V gene data show CDR1 as SGHAT and CDR2 as FQNNGV. Trimming cost V 5 bases and J 1 base, with 8 bases left between them. The CDR3 sequence is 13 residues long. CDR3: CASSPTWNTEAFF. DNA for the CDR3: TGTGCCAGCAGCCCAACATGGAACACTGAAGCTTTCTTT.

This chain connects TRBV5-1 to TRBJ2-6; D perhaps matches TRBD1 (5 bases). This CDR3 comprises 16 residues. Germline values: CDR1 SGHRS, CDR2 YFSETQ. Trimming pared 3 bases from V and 13 bases from J, leaving 23 bases between. The CDR3 DNA follows: TGCGCCAGCAGCTCACGTCCTGACTTGGGGCCTGGTGTCCTGACTTTC. Amino acid sequence: CASSSRPDLGPGVLTF.

The CDR3 loop reads CASSPSGQGNEQFF. The CDR3 DNA sequence: TGTGCCAGCTCACCGAGCGGACAGGGGAATGAGCAGTTCTTC. The V gene is TRBV18, the J gene TRBJ2-1; the match to TRBD1 covers 9 bases. The CDR3 has 14 residues. The trim removed 3 bases at V and 7 bases at J, leaving 4 bases unmatched. Germline lookup yields CDR1 KGHSH and CDR2 LQKENI.

The chain combines TRBV3-1 (or the pseudogene TRBV3-2) with TRBJ2-5; possibly TRBD2 for D (6 bases). Trimming left V 4 bases short and J 5 bases short, with 17 bases between. CDR3 size: 15 residues. Looked up from germline, CDR1 is LGHDT and CDR2 is YNNKEL (reference sequence). CDR3 nucleotide sequence: TGTGCCAGCAGCCCCATGGGGGGACTGCGGGAGACCCAGTACTTC. Its protein is CASSPMGGLRETQYF.

This clone has a handful of counts. The chain recombines TRBV5-1 with TRBJ2-7; perhaps TRBD2 as D (7 bases). The CDR3 sequence is 15 residues long. V lost 0 bases, J lost 5 bases, and 15 bases lay in between. Germline V lookup: CDR1 SGHRS, CDR2 YFSETQ. The CDR3 reads CASSLAGGLVDEQYF. In DNA form, the CDR3 reads TGCGCCAGCAGCTTGGCCGGGGGGCTGGTGGACGAGCAGTACTTC.

The chain has TRBV7-8 and TRBJ2-7; D not certain. The CDR3 covers 13 residues. V was cut by 3 bases and J by 3 bases, with 9 bases left in between. The V gene's germline CDR1 is SGHVS and CDR2 FQNEAQ. CDR3 protein: CASSFSPGYEQYF. The CDR3 nucleotides read TGTGCCAGCAGCTTTTCACCGGGCTACGAGCAGTACTTC.

The chain carries TRBV5-8 and TRBJ2-1; a weak D match, TRBD1 (7 bases). The CDR3 totals 15 residues. Germline loops: CDR1 SGHTS, CDR2 YDEGEE. Deletions cut 3 bases from V and 2 bases from J, with 12 bases between. The CDR3 protein is CASSWGDSAYNEQFF. The CDR3 bases are TGTGCCAGCAGCTGGGGGGACAGCGCCTACAATGAGCAGTTCTTC.

The chain recombines TRBV7-8 with TRBJ2-5; D not resolved. This CDR3 is 13 amino acids long. CDR1 is SGHVS and CDR2 is FQNEAQ in the germline V gene. V was clipped by 4 bases and J by 5 bases, with 11 bases between them. The DNA for the CDR3 is TGTGCCAGCAGCTCCCAGAGAGGCGAGACCCAGTACTTC. It specifies CASSSQRGETQYF.

This chain joins TRBV5-4 and TRBJ1-6, with D tentatively TRBD1 (5 bases). The V gene's germline CDR1 is SGHNT and CDR2 YYREEE (reference sequence). This CDR3 region has 14 residues. Deletions cut 4 bases from V and 10 bases from J, with 15 bases between. The DNA of the CDR3 is TGTGCCAGCAGCCAGAACCAGGGTTACTCACCCCTCCACTTT. Its translation is CASSQNQGYSPLHF. Full variable domain (rest looked up from reference TRBV5-4 and TRBJ1-6): ETGVTQSPTHLIKTRGQQVTLRCSSQSGHNTVSWYQQALGQGPQFIFQYYREEENGRGNFPPRFSGLQFPNYSSELNVNALELDDSALYLCASSQNQGYSPLHFGNGTRLTVT.

V is TRBV5-6 and J is TRBJ2-5, with 10 positions matching TRBD1. The germline gives CDR1 SGHDT, CDR2 YYEEEE. After removal of 2 bases from V and 2 bases from J, the junction contained 6 bases not matched to a gene. This CDR3 is built from 16 residues. The CDR3 loop is CASSFMGQGIQETQYF. CDR3 DNA: TGTGCCAGCAGCTTTATGGGACAGGGGATTCAAGAGACCCAGTACTTC.

The chain is built from TRBV6-6 and TRBJ1-5, with D possibly TRBD1 on 6 matching bases. The germline V gene has CDR1 MNHNY and CDR2 SVGAGI (reference sequence). CDR3 length: 16 residues. The V end was cut by 2 bases, the J end by 4 bases, with 15 bases between. CDR3 DNA sequence: TGTGCCAGCAGTTACAAAGCACAGGGTAGGAATCAGCCCCAGCATTTT. Its translation: CASSYKAQGRNQPQHF.

V is TRBV21-1 and J is TRBJ1-6; the DNA was not used to check the table's D call, TRBD1. TRBV21-1 is described as a pseudogene. This CDR3 has 14 residues. This chain's CDR3 is CASSKYRAGSPLHF. CDR3 DNA: TGTGCCAGCAGCAAGTACAGGGCCGGCTCACCCCTCCACTTT.

This clone has just a few counts. The rearrangement uses TRBV5-1 and TRBJ1-1; a possible D gene is TRBD1 (5 bases). Germline CDR1 and CDR2: SGHRS and YFSETQ. The CDR3 totals 13 residues. V was trimmed by 4 bases and J by 2 bases, leaving 9 bases between them. DNA of the CDR3: TGCGCCAGCAGCCCGCAGGGAAACACTGAAGCTTTCTTT. This codes for CASSPQGNTEAFF.

The rearrangement links TRBV7-2 to TRBJ1-5; D gene ambiguous. The CDR3 totals 12 residues. Germline loops: CDR1 SGHTA, CDR2 FQGNSA. The germline V and J ends were trimmed by 4 bases and 8 bases, with 9 bases remaining between them. The DNA of the CDR3 is TGTGCCAGCAGCTCCCCAAATGAGCCCCAGCATTTT. It translates to CASSSPNEPQHF.

The chain combines TRBV3-1 (or the pseudogene TRBV3-2) with TRBJ2-3; TRBD2 aligns across 13 bases. Germline lookup yields CDR1 LGHDT and CDR2 YNNKEL (reference sequence). V shed 4 bases and J 4 bases; nucleotides not matched to a gene: 5. The CDR3 sequence is 16 residues long. The CDR3: CASSPELAGGADTQYF. CDR3 bases: TGTGCCAGCAGCCCTGAACTAGCGGGGGGGGCAGATACGCAGTATTTT.

CDR3 in amino acids: CASRPGQGATGELFF. CDR3 in DNA: TGTGCCAGCAGACCCGGACAGGGGGCTACCGGGGAGCTGTTTTTT. V is TRBV6-5 and J is TRBJ2-2; 11 positions match TRBD1. Trimming cost V 6 bases and J 5 bases; bases outside gene matches: 5. Germline values: CDR1 MNHEY, CDR2 SVGAGI. This CDR3 has 15 amino acids.

The chain employs TRBV12-3 or TRBV12-4 and TRBJ2-3; D gene unclear. CDR3 length: 12 amino acids. Trimming took off 4 bases at V and 5 bases at J, with 7 bases between the two ends. Written as DNA, the CDR3 is TGTGCCAGCAGTTACGGCGGAGATACGCAGTATTTT. Translated, it gives CASSYGGDTQYF.

The gene calls are TRBV29-1 and TRBJ2-1; D is perhaps TRBD1 (5 bases). Trimming cost V 4 bases and J 2 bases, with 18 bases left between them. This CDR3 comprises 16 residues. The germline CDR1 and CDR2 sequences are SQVTM and ANQGSEA. CDR3 nucleotides: TGCAGCGTTGCCCGACGCGCCACAGGAGCCTACAATGAGCAGTTCTTC. Amino acid sequence: CSVARRATGAYNEQFF.

The chain carries TRBV19 and TRBJ1-6; possibly TRBD1 for D (5 bases). Per germline, CDR1 LNHDA and CDR2 SQIVND (reference sequence). This CDR3 comprises 14 residues. The ends were cut back, 1 base at V and 8 bases at J, with 9 bases in the middle. The chain's CDR3 is CASSIAGIDSPLHF. The CDR3 nucleotides read TGTGCCAGTAGTATAGCAGGGATCGATTCACCCCTCCACTTT.

The CDR3 sequence: CSAVRENTEAFF. The CDR3 DNA follows: TGCAGCGCCGTGAGGGAGAACACTGAAGCTTTCTTT. The chain has TRBV29-1 and TRBJ1-1; D uncertain. Germline-derived CDR1 and CDR2 are SQVTM and ANQGSEA. The CDR3 covers 12 residues. V was clipped by 7 bases and J by 1 base, with 10 bases between them.

The chain recombines TRBV2 with TRBJ2-2; D might be TRBD1 (5 bases). Between the trimmed V and J ends, which lost 3 bases and 1 base, there was a span of 9 bases. The germline V gene encodes CDR1 SNHLY and CDR2 FYNNEI. CDR3 length: 15 residues. CDR3 sequence (DNA): TGTGCCAGCAGTGAGTCAGGGATGAACACCGGGGAGCTGTTTTTT. This encodes CASSESGMNTGELFF. Full variable domain (rest looked up from reference TRBV2 and TRBJ2-2): EPEVTQTPSHQVTQMGQEVILRCVPISNHLYFYWYRQILGQKVEFLVSFYNNEISEKSEIFDDQFSVERPDGSNFTLKIRSTKLEDSAMYFCASSESGMNTGELFFGEGSRLTVL.

This clone appeared once. V is TRBV7-2 and J is TRBJ2-7, with 7 bases that match TRBD1. The germline V gene encodes CDR1 SGHTA and CDR2 FQGNSA. The CDR3 loop spans 15 amino acids. The V gene end was trimmed by 5 bases and the J gene end by 1 base; junction bases not matched to a gene: 8. The CDR3 DNA reads TGTGCCAGCAGCCCCAACAGGGGACCTTCCTACGAGCAGTACTTC. The encoded protein is CASSPNRGPSYEQYF.